Below are 30 T cell receptor beta chains sequenced from a single sample in a study of T cell responses to AZD1222 COVID-19 vaccine (dated by TCRdb to the early 2020s). Library preparation was by the immunoSEQ multiplex PCR assay. Not all clones reach the TCRdb copy of this immuneACCESS table, which keeps in-frame sequences only. Checked studies attribute under half of the gap to unresolved V genes and leave the rest unexplained. For this sample the table gives roughly 150,000 clones, of which 91% were detected only once. The top ten clonotypes cover more than 1.3% of the sample. According to the study, the label for this sample's time point signals: baseline before first vaccination. The sequencing used peripheral blood, collected on day 0 of AZD1222 vaccination. These TCRs come from an adult in good health.

J is TRBJ1-2 and V is TRBV30, with 8 nucleotides matching TRBD1. With 2 bases clipped from V and 1 base from J, the junction kept 9 bases outside the gene matches. CDR3 length: 16 amino acids. The germline V gene has CDR1 GTSNPN and CDR2 SVGIG (reference sequence). The CDR3 sequence: CAWSWPGGFSNYGYTF. DNA for the CDR3: TGTGCCTGGAGTTGGCCAGGGGGCTTTAGTAACTATGGCTACACCTTC.

Concerning this clone itself: The same CDR3 also results from other DNA sequences found in this sample. This chain links TRBV27 with TRBJ1-6; unclear D gene. Trimming took off 8 bases at V and 0 bases at J, with 5 bases between the two ends. The CDR3 length is 13 residues. Germline V gene lookup returns CDR1 MNHEY and CDR2 SMNVEV (reference sequence). The CDR3 region is CASRSSYNSPLHF. The CDR3 nucleotides are TGTGCCAGCCGAAGCTCCTATAATTCACCCCTCCACTTT.

V and J are TRBV9 and TRBJ1-1, with D maybe TRBD1 (5 bases). This CDR3 spans 16 amino acids. Germline loops: CDR1 SGDLS, CDR2 YYNGEE. Trimming took off 1 base at V and 10 bases at J, with 23 bases between the two ends. The CDR3 region has the DNA TGTGCCAGCAGCGTAACCCCTCGGGACGGATTAGAAGGAGCTTTCTTT. Its translation: CASSVTPRDGLEGAFF.

The chain couples TRBV27 to TRBJ2-7; TRBD2 matches 12 bases. The CDR3 totals 15 residues. The ends lost 4 bases at V and 3 bases at J; junction bases unmatched: 4. CDR1 and CDR2 from the germline V gene are MNHEY and SMNVEV (reference sequence). The chain's CDR3 is CASSSLAGGDYEQYF. The CDR3 DNA follows: TGTGCCAGCAGTTCTCTAGCGGGGGGGGACTACGAGCAGTACTTC.

This chain joins TRBV6-2 or TRBV6-3 and TRBJ1-3; D remains unclear. Trimming stripped 6 bases from V and 0 bases from J, with 12 bases between. The CDR3 consists of 15 residues. CDR1 is MNHEY and CDR2 is SVGEGT in the germline V gene. This CDR3 reads CASSSAVNSGNTIYF. CDR3 bases: TGTGCCAGCAGCTCAGCAGTTAACTCTGGAAACACCATATATTTT.

This chain connects TRBV7-6 to TRBJ2-5; D perhaps matches TRBD2 (5 bases). The CDR3 runs 13 residues. Trimming took off 5 bases at V and 4 bases at J, with 11 bases between the two ends. Looked up from germline, CDR1 is SGHVS and CDR2 is FNYEAQ. This chain's CDR3 is CASSPRGSETQYF. DNA for the CDR3: TGTGCCAGCAGCCCTAGAGGGTCAGAGACCCAGTACTTC.

The rearrangement joins TRBV9 to TRBJ1-2; a weak D match, TRBD1 (5 bases). Between the trimmed V and J ends, which lost 5 bases and 6 bases, there was a span of 11 bases. In germline, CDR1 is SGDLS, CDR2 YYNGEE. This CDR3 is 12 amino acids long. This CDR3 reads CASRGLSDGYTF. The CDR3, as DNA: TGTGCCAGCAGGGGACTTTCGGATGGCTACACCTTC.

This clone came up once. V and J are TRBV7-2 and TRBJ1-3; 7 bases align to TRBD1. J was trimmed by 4 bases and V by 5 bases; bases with no gene match: 8. Germline V gene data show CDR1 as SGHTA and CDR2 as FQGNSA. This CDR3 has 15 amino acids. CDR3 DNA sequence: TGTGCCAGCAGCCCTGCCGGGGACAGAGGAAACACCATATATTTT. Protein: CASSPAGDRGNTIYF. The full variable domain, its missing parts supplied by reference TRBV7-2 and TRBJ1-3, is GAGVSQSPSNKVTEKGKDVELRCDPISGHTALYWYRQSLGQGLEFLIYFQGNSAPDKSGLPSDRFSAERTGGSVSTLTIQRTQQEDSAVYLCASSPAGDRGNTIYFGEGSWLTVV.

This chain links TRBV4-3 with TRBJ2-1; 8 bases map to TRBD2. Germline V gene lookup returns CDR1 LGHNA and CDR2 YSLEER. This CDR3 is built from 19 residues. The trim removed 0 bases at V and 3 bases at J, leaving 13 bases unmatched. In nucleotides, the CDR3 is TGCGCCAGCAGCCAAGAGGGGGGTAGCGGGACCTTCCGCTACAATGAGCAGTTCTTC. Its translation: CASSQEGGSGTFRYNEQFF.

V usage is TRBV30 and J usage is TRBJ1-4; D is unresolved. V was clipped by 2 bases and J by 6 bases, with 13 bases between them. The CDR3 sequence is 14 residues long. The germline gives CDR1 GTSNPN, CDR2 SVGIG (reference sequence). The CDR3 DNA reads TGTGCCTGGAGTCCCGGGAGAGCGGATGAAAAACTGTTTTTT. Its protein is CAWSPGRADEKLFF.

The chain employs TRBV7-9 and TRBJ1-2; TRBD1 matches at 8 bases. The CDR3 consists of 15 residues. With V trimmed by 2 bases and J by 3 bases, 5 bases remained unmatched. Germline loops: CDR1 SEHNR, CDR2 FQNEAQ (reference sequence). CDR3 nucleotides: TGTGCCAGCAGCTTAAGCGGACAGGGCGACTATGGCTACACCTTC. It encodes CASSLSGQGDYGYTF.

The chain carries TRBV20-1 and TRBJ2-1; D unresolved. This CDR3 comprises 10 residues. Trimming removed 6 bases at V and 2 bases at J, with 2 bases between. CDR1 and CDR2 from the germline V gene are DFQATT and SNEGSKA (reference sequence). The CDR3 is CSAAYNEQFF. The CDR3 DNA sequence: TGCAGTGCGGCCTACAATGAGCAGTTCTTC.

This clone turned up a few times. The chain has TRBV6-6 and TRBJ1-6, with a possible D match to TRBD1 (6 bases). The CDR3 is made up of 15 amino acids. The germline CDR1 and CDR2 sequences are MNHNY and SVGAGI (reference sequence). The ends were cut back, 6 bases at V and 7 bases at J, with 16 bases in the middle. The CDR3 DNA sequence: TGTGCCAGCAGACCCCTAGGACAGAAAAATTCACCCCTCCACTTT. This sequence encodes CASRPLGQKNSPLHF.

This clone was detected only a few times. V usage is TRBV2 and J usage is TRBJ1-1, with D perhaps matching TRBD1 (6 bases). CDR3 length equals 14 residues. The V gene's germline CDR1 is SNHLY and CDR2 FYNNEI. V was clipped by 6 bases and J by 5 bases, with 16 bases between them. DNA for the CDR3: TGTGCCAGCAGGGAACAGGGACCGGGTACTGAAGCTTTCTTT. Translating gives CASREQGPGTEAFF.

This chain joins TRBV19 and TRBJ1-4, with TRBD1 as a possible D gene (6 bases). Germline V lookup: CDR1 LNHDA, CDR2 SQIVND (reference sequence). The V end lost 7 bases, the J end lost 0 bases, and 12 bases lay between the germline ends. The CDR3 runs 15 residues. The CDR3 sequence: CASTTGFATNEKLFF. CDR3 nucleotide sequence: TGTGCCAGTACGACAGGTTTTGCAACTAATGAAAAACTGTTTTTT. The full variable domain, with the rest looked up from reference TRBV19 and TRBJ1-4, is DGGITQSPKYLFRKEGQNVTLSCEQNLNHDAMYWYRQDPGQGLRLIYYSQIVNDFQKGDIAEGYSVSREKKESFPLTVTSAQKNPTAFYLCASTTGFATNEKLFFGSGTQLSVL.

The chain couples TRBV19 to TRBJ2-6; D gene uncertain. Germline V gene data show CDR1 as LNHDA and CDR2 as SQIVND (reference sequence). This CDR3 spans 15 amino acids. Trimming took 5 bases from V and 4 from J, leaving 12 bases between them. Here the CDR3 reads CASSRPGSGANVLTF. In DNA form, the CDR3 reads TGTGCCAGTAGTCGTCCGGGTTCAGGGGCCAACGTCCTGACTTTC. The full variable domain, completed using reference TRBV19 and TRBJ2-6, is DGGITQSPKYLFRKEGQNVTLSCEQNLNHDAMYWYRQDPGQGLRLIYYSQIVNDFQKGDIAEGYSVSREKKESFPLTVTSAQKNPTAFYLCASSRPGSGANVLTFGAGSRLTVL.

The chain uses TRBV3-1 (or the pseudogene TRBV3-2) and TRBJ2-1; 9 bases line up with TRBD2. The CDR3 covers 12 residues. Germline V gene lookup returns CDR1 LGHDT and CDR2 YNNKEL (reference sequence). The CDR3 DNA reads TGTGCGTCTGCGGGAGGGCACAATGAGCAGTTCTTC. Protein: CASAGGHNEQFF.

Regarding this clone: An end of the junction differs from the germline gene, which may be a read error. The chain recombines TRBV7-3 with TRBJ1-2, with a possible D match to TRBD1 (6 bases). This CDR3 has 13 amino acids. Germline values: CDR1 SGHTA, CDR2 FQGTGA. CDR3 coding DNA: TGTGCCAGCAGCGTAACAGGGAGCTATGGCTACACCTTC. The encoded protein is CASSVTGSYGYTF.

This sequence joins TRBV6-1 and TRBJ1-5; tentative D call: TRBD1 (6 bases). Germline loops: CDR1 MNHNS, CDR2 SASEGT. The CDR3 extends over 16 amino acids. V lost 2 bases and J 5 bases, leaving 16 bases between the germline ends. The CDR3 DNA is TGTGCCAGCAGTGAATGGGGGGTCAGGGGTGATCAGCCCCAGCATTTT. Protein sequence: CASSEWGVRGDQPQHF.

In nucleotides, the CDR3 is TGTGCCAGCAGTTCCGCAAAGAGGACAGCCCCTCGGGAGACCCAGTACTTC. Protein product: CASSSAKRTAPRETQYF. The V and J genes are TRBV6-2 or TRBV6-3 and TRBJ2-5; D may be TRBD1 (6 bases). The CDR3 has 17 residues. Germline CDR1 MNHEY, CDR2 SVGEGT. V gave up 4 bases and J gave up 5 bases, with 23 bases separating them.

V usage is TRBV5-1 and J usage is TRBJ1-2; D uncertain. Germline assignment: CDR1 SGHRS and CDR2 YFSETQ. Trimming removed 3 bases from V and 3 bases from J, with 6 bases in between. This CDR3 has 12 residues. CDR3: CASSSSDYGYTF. The CDR3 DNA sequence: TGCGCCAGCAGCTCATCCGACTATGGCTACACCTTC.

The chain carries TRBV19 and TRBJ1-1; a possible D gene is TRBD1 (5 bases). The CDR3 runs to 16 residues. The germline V and J ends were trimmed by 6 bases and 1 base, with 18 bases remaining between them. Germline V gene lookup returns CDR1 LNHDA and CDR2 SQIVND (reference sequence). This CDR3 is CASRPGGGIWNTEAFF. The CDR3 DNA reads as TGTGCCAGTAGACCCGGTGGGGGGATCTGGAACACTGAAGCTTTCTTT.

V gene TRBV27 combines with J gene TRBJ1-2, with D unresolved. CDR1 is MNHEY and CDR2 is SMNVEV in the germline V gene (reference sequence). V was pared by 5 bases and J by 1 base, with 11 bases between. This CDR3 region has 14 residues. DNA for the CDR3: TGTGCCAGCAGTAGACAATGGGGTAACTATGGCTACACCTTC. Its protein product is CASSRQWGNYGYTF.

The CDR3 region is CAISDGGSGNQPQHF. The CDR3 DNA reads TGTGCCATCAGTGATGGCGGATCGGGGAATCAGCCCCAGCATTTT. This chain connects TRBV10-3 to TRBJ1-5; D unclear. Trimming shortened V by 3 bases and J by 4 bases, and 13 bases separated the two germline ends. The CDR3 sequence is 15 residues long. Looked up from germline, CDR1 is ENHRY and CDR2 is SYGVKD.

The chain combines TRBV5-6 with TRBJ1-6; tentative D call: TRBD1 (5 bases). Germline lookup yields CDR1 SGHDT and CDR2 YYEEEE. The CDR3 runs to 14 residues. V was cut by 0 bases and J by 7 bases, with 8 bases left in between. CDR3 in DNA: TGTGCCAGCAGCTTGGCGGGGGGGAATTCACCCCTCCACTTT. Its translation is CASSLAGGNSPLHF.

The chain joins TRBV24-1 to TRBJ1-2; no clear D. The CDR3 is 10 residues long. Germline CDR1 reads KGHDR; CDR2 reads SFDVKD. CDR3 nucleotides: TGTGGCGACTCAAAGCGAGGCTACACCTTC. This sequence encodes CGDSKRGYTF.

This rearrangement joins TRBV7-8 to TRBJ1-2; the match to TRBD1 covers 9 bases. CDR3 size: 16 residues. V lost 5 bases, J lost 1 base, and 8 bases stayed unmatched. In germline, CDR1 is SGHVS, CDR2 FQNEAQ. The CDR3 bases are TGTGCCAGCAGCCCAGGGGGGACAGGGATTAACTATGGCTACACCTTC. This encodes CASSPGGTGINYGYTF. The variable domain in full, with the rest retrieved from reference TRBV7-8 and TRBJ1-2, is GAGVSQSPRYKVAKRGQDVALRCDPISGHVSLFWYQQALGQGPEFLTYFQNEAQLDKSGLPSDRFFAERPEGSVSTLKIQRTQQEDSAVYLCASSPGGTGINYGYTFGSGTRLTVV.

Only one count was recorded for this clone. J is TRBJ2-7 and V is TRBV27; tentatively, D is TRBD2 (7 bases). V dropped 8 bases and J dropped 3 bases, with 17 bases sitting between them. CDR1 is MNHEY, CDR2 SMNVEV, per germline (reference sequence). The CDR3 has 14 amino acids. The CDR3 region is CASRPEGGVYEQYF. CDR3 coding DNA: TGTGCCAGCCGCCCAGAGGGGGGGGTCTACGAGCAGTACTTC.

The rearrangement links TRBV5-4 to TRBJ2-1, with 7 bases fitting TRBD2. Germline loops: CDR1 SGHNT, CDR2 YYREEE (reference sequence). The length of the CDR3 is 15 residues. The junction had 8 bases not matched to a gene; V was cut back by 4 bases and J by 4 bases. The CDR3 sequence is CASSSRGEGYNEQFF. Here the CDR3 DNA reads TGTGCCAGCAGCAGTCGGGGGGAGGGGTACAATGAGCAGTTCTTC. Together with reference TRBV5-4 and TRBJ2-1, the CDR3 gives the full variable domain: ETGVTQSPTHLIKTRGQQVTLRCSSQSGHNTVSWYQQALGQGPQFIFQYYREEENGRGNFPPRFSGLQFPNYSSELNVNALELDDSALYLCASSSRGEGYNEQFFGPGTRLTVL.

V usage is TRBV2 and J usage is TRBJ1-2; 9 nucleotides line up with TRBD1. CDR3 length equals 15 residues. V shed 6 bases and J 8 bases; nucleotides not matched to a gene: 13. Germline lookup yields CDR1 SNHLY and CDR2 FYNNEI. CDR3 coding DNA: TGTGCCAGCAGACAACGTCCCGGGACAGGGATCGGCTACACCTTC. Amino acid sequence: CASRQRPGTGIGYTF.